The subject of this entry is one TCR beta chain. Methods used by the authors: Using reference gene primer amplification, nucleated cell counts were estimated. Only in-frame clones appear in the TCRdb table, and some are missing; sequencing was by immunoSEQ multiplex PCR. Clone size and V and J calls were adopted from that table, with D and trimming inferred from the DNA. The sample has tens of thousands of clones, around 85% seen once. The sample belongs to a study of blood T cell repertoires in COVID-19. Study summary: Sources were T cells, B-cell-depleted T cells, or PBMCs; the material itself was cDNA or gDNA.

CDR1 is SEHNR, CDR2 FQNEAQ, per germline (reference sequence). Trimming left V 1 base short and J 1 base short, with 10 bases between. The CDR3 is 15 amino acids. The clonotype originates from a human donor in a cohort sampled during active COVID-19. Material for sequencing was peripheral blood. The chain uses TRBV7-9 and TRBJ2-5; no definite D call. CDR3 loop: CASSLGSSAQETQYF. CDR3 nucleotides: TGTGCCAGCAGCTTAGGGTCCAGCGCCCAAGAGACCCAGTACTTC.